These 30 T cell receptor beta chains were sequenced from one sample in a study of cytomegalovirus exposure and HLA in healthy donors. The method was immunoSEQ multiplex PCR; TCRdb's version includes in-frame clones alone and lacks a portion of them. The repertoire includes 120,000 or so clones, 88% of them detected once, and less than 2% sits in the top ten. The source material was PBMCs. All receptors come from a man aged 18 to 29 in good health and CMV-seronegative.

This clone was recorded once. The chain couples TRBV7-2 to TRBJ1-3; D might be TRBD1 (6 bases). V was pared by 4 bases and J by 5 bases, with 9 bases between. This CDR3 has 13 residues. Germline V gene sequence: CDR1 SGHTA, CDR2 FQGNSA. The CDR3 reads CASSSQGRNTIYF. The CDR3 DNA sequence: TGTGCCAGCAGCTCGCAGGGGAGAAACACCATATATTTT.

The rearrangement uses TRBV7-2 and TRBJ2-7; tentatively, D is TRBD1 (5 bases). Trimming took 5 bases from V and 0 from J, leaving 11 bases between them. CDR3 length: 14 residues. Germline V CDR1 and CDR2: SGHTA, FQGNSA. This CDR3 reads CASSRDRNSYEQYF. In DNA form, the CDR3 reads TGTGCCAGCAGCAGAGACAGAAACTCCTACGAGCAGTACTTC.

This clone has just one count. CDR3 in amino acids: CASSERQGTSADTQYF. The CDR3 DNA follows: TGTGCCAGCAGTGAAAGACAGGGGACCTCAGCAGATACGCAGTATTTT. The chain uses TRBV2 and TRBJ2-3; 8 nucleotides match TRBD1. Germline values: CDR1 SNHLY, CDR2 FYNNEI. V dropped 2 bases and J dropped 4; count of bases not matched to a gene: 8. The CDR3 totals 16 residues.

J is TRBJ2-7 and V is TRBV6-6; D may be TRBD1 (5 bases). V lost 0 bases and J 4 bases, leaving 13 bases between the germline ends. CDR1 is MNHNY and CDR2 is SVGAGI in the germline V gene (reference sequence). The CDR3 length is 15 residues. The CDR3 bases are TGTGCCAGCAGTTACTCGAACCAGGGTGGGTACGAGCAGTACTTC. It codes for CASSYSNQGGYEQYF.

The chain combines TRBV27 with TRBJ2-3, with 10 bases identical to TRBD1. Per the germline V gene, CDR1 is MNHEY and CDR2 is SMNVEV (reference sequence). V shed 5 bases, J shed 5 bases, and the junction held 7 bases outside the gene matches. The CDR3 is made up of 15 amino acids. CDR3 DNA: TGTGCCAGCAGTGACCGACAGGGGGCGGAAGATACGCAGTATTTT. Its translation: CASSDRQGAEDTQYF.

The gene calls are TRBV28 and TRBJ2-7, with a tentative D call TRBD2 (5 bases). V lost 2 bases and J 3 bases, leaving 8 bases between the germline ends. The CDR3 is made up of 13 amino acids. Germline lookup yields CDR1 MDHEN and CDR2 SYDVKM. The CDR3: CASSLVGNYEQYF. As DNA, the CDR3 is TGTGCCAGCAGTTTAGTCGGGAACTACGAGCAGTACTTC.

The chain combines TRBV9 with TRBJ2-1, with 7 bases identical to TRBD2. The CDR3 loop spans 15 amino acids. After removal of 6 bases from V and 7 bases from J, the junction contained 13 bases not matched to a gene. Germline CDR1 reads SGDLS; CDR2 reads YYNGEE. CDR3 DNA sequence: TGTGCCAGCATGATGGGTGGCGGGAGTCAGAATGAGCAGTTCTTC. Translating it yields CASMMGGGSQNEQFF.

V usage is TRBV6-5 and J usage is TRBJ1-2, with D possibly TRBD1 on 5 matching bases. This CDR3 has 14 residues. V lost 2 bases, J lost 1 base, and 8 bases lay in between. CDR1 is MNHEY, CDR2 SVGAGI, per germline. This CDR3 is CASSYGRVNYGYTF. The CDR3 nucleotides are TGTGCCAGCAGTTACGGCAGGGTTAACTATGGCTACACCTTC.

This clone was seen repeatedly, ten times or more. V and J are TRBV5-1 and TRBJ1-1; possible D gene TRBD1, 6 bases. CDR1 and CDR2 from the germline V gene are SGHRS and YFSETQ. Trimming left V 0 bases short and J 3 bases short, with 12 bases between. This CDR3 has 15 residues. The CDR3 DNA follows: TGCGCCAGCAGCTTGGTCGTAGGGGGGGACACTGAAGCTTTCTTT. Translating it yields CASSLVVGGDTEAFF.

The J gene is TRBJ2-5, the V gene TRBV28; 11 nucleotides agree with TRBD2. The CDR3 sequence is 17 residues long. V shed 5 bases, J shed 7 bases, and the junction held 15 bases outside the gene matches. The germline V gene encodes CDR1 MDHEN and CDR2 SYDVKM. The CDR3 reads CASSQIPGLAAKVTQYF. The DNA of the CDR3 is TGTGCCAGCAGTCAGATACCGGGACTAGCGGCTAAAGTGACCCAGTACTTC.

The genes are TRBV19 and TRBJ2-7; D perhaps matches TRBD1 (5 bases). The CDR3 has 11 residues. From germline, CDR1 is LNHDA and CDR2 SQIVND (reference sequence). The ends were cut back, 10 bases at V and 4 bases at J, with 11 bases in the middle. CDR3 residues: CATTSGYEQYF. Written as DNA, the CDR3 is TGTGCCACCACTTCAGGGTACGAGCAGTACTTC.

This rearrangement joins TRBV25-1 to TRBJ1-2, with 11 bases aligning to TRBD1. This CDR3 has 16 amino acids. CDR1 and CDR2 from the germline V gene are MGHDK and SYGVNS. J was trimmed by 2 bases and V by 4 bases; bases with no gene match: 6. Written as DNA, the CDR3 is TGTGCCAGCAGTGGGAGGCGGGACAGGGGGAACTATGGCTACACCTTC. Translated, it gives CASSGRRDRGNYGYTF.

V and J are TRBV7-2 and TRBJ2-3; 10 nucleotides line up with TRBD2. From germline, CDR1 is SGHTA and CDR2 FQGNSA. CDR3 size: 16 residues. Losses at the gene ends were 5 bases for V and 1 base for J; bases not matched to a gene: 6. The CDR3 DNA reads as TGTGCCAGCAGCCGGAATAGCGGGGGGCGCACAGATACGCAGTATTTT. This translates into CASSRNSGGRTDTQYF.

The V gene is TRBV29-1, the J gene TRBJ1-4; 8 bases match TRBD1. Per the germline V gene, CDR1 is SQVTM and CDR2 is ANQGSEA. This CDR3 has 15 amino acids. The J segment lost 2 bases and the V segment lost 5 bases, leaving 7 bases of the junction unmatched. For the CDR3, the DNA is TGCAGCGTTCGGGACAGGAGTGGGACTAATGAAAAACTGTTTTTT. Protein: CSVRDRSGTNEKLFF.

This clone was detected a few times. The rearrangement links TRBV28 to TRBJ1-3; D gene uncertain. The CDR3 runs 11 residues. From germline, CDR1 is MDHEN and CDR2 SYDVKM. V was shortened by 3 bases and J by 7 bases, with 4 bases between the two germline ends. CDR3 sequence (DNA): TGTGCCAGCAGTTTTCGGAACACCATATATTTT. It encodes CASSFRNTIYF.

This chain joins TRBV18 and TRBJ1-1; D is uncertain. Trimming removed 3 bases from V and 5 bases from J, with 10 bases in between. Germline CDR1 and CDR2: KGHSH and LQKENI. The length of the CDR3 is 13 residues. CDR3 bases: TGTGCCAGCTCACCCCAGACGAGGACTGAAGCTTTCTTT. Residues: CASSPQTRTEAFF.

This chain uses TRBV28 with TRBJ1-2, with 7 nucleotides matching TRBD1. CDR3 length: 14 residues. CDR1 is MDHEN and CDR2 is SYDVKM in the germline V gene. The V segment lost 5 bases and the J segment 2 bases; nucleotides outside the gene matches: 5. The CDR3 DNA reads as TGTGCCAGCAGTCGGACAGGCTCCAACTATGGCTACACCTTC. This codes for CASSRTGSNYGYTF.

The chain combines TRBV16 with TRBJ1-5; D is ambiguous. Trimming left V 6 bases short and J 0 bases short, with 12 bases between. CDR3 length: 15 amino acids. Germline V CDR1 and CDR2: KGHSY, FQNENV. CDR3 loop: CASSPKLLSNQPQHF. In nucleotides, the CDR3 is TGTGCCAGCAGTCCAAAGCTTCTTAGCAATCAGCCCCAGCATTTT.

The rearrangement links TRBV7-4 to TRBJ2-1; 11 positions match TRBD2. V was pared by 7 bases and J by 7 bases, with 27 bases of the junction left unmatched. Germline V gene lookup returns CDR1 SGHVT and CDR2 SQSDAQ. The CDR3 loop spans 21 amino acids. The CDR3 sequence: CASKRSPRVAGGPIYGNEQFF. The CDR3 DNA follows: TGTGCCAGCAAACGATCTCCGAGGGTAGCGGGAGGGCCTATCTACGGGAATGAGCAGTTCTTC.

The CDR3 region has the DNA TGCGCCAGCAGCTTGGGGGGACAGGGCGGTGAGCAGTTCTTC. Amino acid sequence: CASSLGGQGGEQFF. J is TRBJ2-1 and V is TRBV5-1; 9 bases match TRBD1. Trimming cost V 0 bases and J 9 bases; bases outside gene matches: 4. CDR3 length: 14 amino acids. The germline CDR1 and CDR2 sequences are SGHRS and YFSETQ. Full variable domain (rest looked up from reference TRBV5-1 and TRBJ2-1): KAGVTQTPRYLIKTRGQQVTLSCSPISGHRSVSWYQQTPGQGLQFLFEYFSETQRNKGNFPGRFSGRQFSNSRSEMNVSTLELGDSALYLCASSLGGQGGEQFFGPGTRLTVL.

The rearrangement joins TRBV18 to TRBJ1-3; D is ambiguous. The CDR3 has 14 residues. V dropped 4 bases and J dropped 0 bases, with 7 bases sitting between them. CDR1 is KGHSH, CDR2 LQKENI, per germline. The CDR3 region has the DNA TGTGCCAGCTCACTCGGAGACTCTGGAAACACCATATATTTT. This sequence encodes CASSLGDSGNTIYF.

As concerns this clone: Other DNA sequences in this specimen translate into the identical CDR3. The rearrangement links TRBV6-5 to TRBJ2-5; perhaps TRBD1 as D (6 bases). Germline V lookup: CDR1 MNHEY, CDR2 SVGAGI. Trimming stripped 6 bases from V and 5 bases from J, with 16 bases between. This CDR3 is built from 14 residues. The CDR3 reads CASSQTGGRETQYF. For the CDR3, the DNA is TGTGCCAGCAGCCAGACAGGTGGTCGGGAGACCCAGTACTTC.

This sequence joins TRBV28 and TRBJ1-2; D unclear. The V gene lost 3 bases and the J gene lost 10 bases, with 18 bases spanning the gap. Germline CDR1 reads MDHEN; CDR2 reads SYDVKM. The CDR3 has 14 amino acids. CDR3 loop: CASSFWAGVFTYTF. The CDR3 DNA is TGTGCCAGCAGTTTCTGGGCGGGTGTTTTCACCTACACCTTC.

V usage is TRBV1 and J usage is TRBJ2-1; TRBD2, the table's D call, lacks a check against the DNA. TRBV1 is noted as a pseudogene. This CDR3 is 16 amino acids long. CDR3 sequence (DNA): TGCACCAGCAGCAAACTAGCGGGCCTTACCTACAATGAGCAGTTCTTC. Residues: CTSSKLAGLTYNEQFF.

CDR3 nucleotide sequence: TGCGCCAGCAGCGGAGACAGGCTGTGGGTGAACACTGAAGCTTTCTTT. This gives the protein CASSGDRLWVNTEAFF. The gene calls are TRBV5-1 and TRBJ1-1, with TRBD1 as a possible D gene (6 bases). V was shortened by 4 bases and J by 0 bases, with 16 bases between the two germline ends. The CDR3 is 16 residues long. The germline gives CDR1 SGHRS, CDR2 YFSETQ.

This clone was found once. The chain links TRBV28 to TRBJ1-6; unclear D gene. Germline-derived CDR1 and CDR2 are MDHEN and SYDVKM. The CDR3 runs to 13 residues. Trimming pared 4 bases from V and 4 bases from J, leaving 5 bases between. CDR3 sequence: CASSSQYNSPLHF. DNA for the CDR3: TGTGCCAGCAGTTCACAGTATAATTCACCCCTCCACTTT.

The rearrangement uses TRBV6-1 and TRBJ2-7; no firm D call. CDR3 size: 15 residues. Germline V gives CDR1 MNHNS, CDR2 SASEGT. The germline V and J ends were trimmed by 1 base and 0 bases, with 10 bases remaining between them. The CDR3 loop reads CASSEVFVSSYEQYF. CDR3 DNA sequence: TGTGCCAGCAGTGAAGTTTTTGTCAGCTCCTACGAGCAGTACTTC.

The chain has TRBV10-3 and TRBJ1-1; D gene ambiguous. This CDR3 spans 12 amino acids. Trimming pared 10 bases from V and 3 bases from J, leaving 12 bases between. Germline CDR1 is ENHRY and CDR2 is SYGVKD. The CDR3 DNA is TGTGCCACCCGGGTGAGGGACACTGAAGCTTTCTTT. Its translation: CATRVRDTEAFF.

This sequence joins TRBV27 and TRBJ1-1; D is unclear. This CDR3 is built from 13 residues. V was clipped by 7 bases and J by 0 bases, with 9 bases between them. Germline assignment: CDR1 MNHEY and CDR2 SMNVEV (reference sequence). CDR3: CASNSLVNTEAFF. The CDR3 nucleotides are TGTGCCAGCAATAGTCTCGTGAACACTGAAGCTTTCTTT.

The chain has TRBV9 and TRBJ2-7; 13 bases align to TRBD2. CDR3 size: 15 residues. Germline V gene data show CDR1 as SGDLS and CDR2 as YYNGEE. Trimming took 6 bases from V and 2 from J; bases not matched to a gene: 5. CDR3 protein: CASTPGTSGTYEQYF. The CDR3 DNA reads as TGTGCCAGCACCCCCGGGACTAGCGGGACCTACGAGCAGTACTTC.